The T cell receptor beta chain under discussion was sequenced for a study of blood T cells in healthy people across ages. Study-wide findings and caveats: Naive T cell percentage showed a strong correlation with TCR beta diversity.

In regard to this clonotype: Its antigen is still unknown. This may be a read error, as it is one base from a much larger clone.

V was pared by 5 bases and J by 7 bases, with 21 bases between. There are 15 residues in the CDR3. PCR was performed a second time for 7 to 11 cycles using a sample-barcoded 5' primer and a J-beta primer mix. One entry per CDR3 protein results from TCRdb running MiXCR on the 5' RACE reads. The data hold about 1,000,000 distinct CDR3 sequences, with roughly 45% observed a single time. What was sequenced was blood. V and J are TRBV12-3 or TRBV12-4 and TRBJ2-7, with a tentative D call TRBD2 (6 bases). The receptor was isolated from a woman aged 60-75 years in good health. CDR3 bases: TGTGCCAGCAGTCCACGCTTCGGGGGTTACAATGAGCAGTACTTC. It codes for CASSPRFGGYNEQYF.